This T cell receptor beta chain was sequenced during a study of blood T cell repertoires in COVID-19. For the study at large: There were acute and convalescent COVID-19 samples, and they came from the United States, Italy and Spain. Sample material is recorded as cDNA or gDNA derived from T cells, B-cell-depleted T cells, or PBMCs.

The authors' processing: Amplification with reference gene primers provided the estimates of nucleated cell counts. Clones were sequenced by immunoSEQ multiplex PCR, and TCRdb holds only the in-frame ones, with some missing. The DNA was the basis for D and trimming; V, J and clone size are from that table. This table holds hundreds of thousands of clones, around four fifths found once. In germline, CDR1 is LGHDT, CDR2 YNNKEL (reference sequence). The CDR3 has 18 amino acids. With 1 base clipped from V and 1 base from J, the junction kept 9 bases outside the gene matches. Sample: peripheral blood. The TCR sequence derives from a man aged 80 or over with acute or convalescent COVID-19. The rearrangement links TRBV3-1 (or the pseudogene TRBV3-2) to TRBJ1-1, with 10 bases that match TRBD1. The CDR3: CASSQGPGTGAGNTEAFF. DNA for the CDR3: TGTGCCAGCAGCCAAGGCCCAGGGACAGGGGCCGGGAACACTGAAGCTTTCTTT.